The 9 T cell receptor beta chains in this list originate from one sample, sequenced in a study of Graves' ophthalmopathy and Graves' hyperthyroidism. The study amplified TCR beta CDR3 regions using RNA transcripts. HTBI-primed first-round RT-PCR preceded second-round multiplex PCR. TCRdb recomputed calls from the multiplex PCR reads with MiXCR, one row per CDR3 protein. Of 450,000 to 600,000 distinct CDR3 sequences listed, approximately 37% are singletons. The sequenced sample consisted of peripheral blood or thyroid tissue (not recorded which). The receptors come from an adult man with Graves' hyperthyroidism.

This clonotype was counted at least ten times. The chain carries TRBV10-3 and TRBJ1-5, with no clear D. Germline values: CDR1 ENHRY, CDR2 SYGVKD. The CDR3 spans 17 residues. The germline V and J ends were trimmed by 4 bases and 3 bases, with 19 bases remaining between them. CDR3 residues: CAISGSAGRDSNQPQHF. In DNA form, the CDR3 reads TGTGCCATCAGTGGGTCGGCCGGACGAGATTCCAATCAGCCCCAGCATTTT.

This sequence joins TRBV7-9 and TRBJ2-2; D remains unclear. Trimming took 5 bases from V and 7 from J, leaving 14 bases between them. This CDR3 comprises 14 residues. Germline V gives CDR1 SEHNR, CDR2 FQNEAQ (reference sequence). The CDR3 bases are TGTGCCAGCAGCCTGACGGCGTCGGACGGGGAGCTGTTTTTT. This gives the protein CASSLTASDGELFF. The full variable domain, with the rest looked up from reference TRBV7-9 and TRBJ2-2, is DTGVSQNPRHKITKRGQNVTFRCDPISEHNRLYWYRQTLGQGPEFLTYFQNEAQLEKSRLLSDRFSAERPKGSFSTLEIQRTEQGDSAMYLCASSLTASDGELFFGEGSRLTVL.

This clonotype was recorded once. The chain links TRBV12-3 or TRBV12-4 to TRBJ1-4, with 7 bases identical to TRBD1. The CDR3 is made up of 12 amino acids. Trimming removed 5 bases from V and 8 bases from J; junction bases left unmatched: 2. CDR3 nucleotide sequence: TGTGCCAGCAGTCGACAGGGAGAAAAACTGTTTTTT. It specifies CASSRQGEKLFF.

The DNA of the CDR3 is TGTGCCAGCAGCCCACAGACTAGCGGGAAAGAGCAGTTCTTC. Residues: CASSPQTSGKEQFF. The chain links TRBV7-2 to TRBJ2-1; 11 bases line up with TRBD2. This CDR3 spans 14 amino acids. Germline values: CDR1 SGHTA, CDR2 FQGNSA. V lost 5 bases, J lost 10 bases, and 7 bases stayed unmatched.

This clonotype was found many times. V and J are TRBV7-2 and TRBJ1-2; 8 nucleotides agree with TRBD1. J gave up 4 bases and V 4 bases, and 5 bases lay outside the gene matches. This CDR3 is 14 amino acids long. The germline V gene encodes CDR1 SGHTA and CDR2 FQGNSA. The CDR3, as DNA: TGTGCCAGCAGCTCCGGGACAGGCTTCTATGGCTACACCTTC. Protein: CASSSGTGFYGYTF.

V and J are TRBV29-1 and TRBJ2-5; D is unresolved. This CDR3 is 11 amino acids long. The ends were cut back, 4 bases at V and 6 bases at J, with 9 bases in the middle. Germline values: CDR1 SQVTM, CDR2 ANQGSEA. As DNA, the CDR3 is TGCAGCGTTGCATGGAGCCAGACCCAGTACTTC. Amino acid sequence: CSVAWSQTQYF.

This clonotype was recorded many times. This chain links TRBV11-1 with TRBJ1-1, with D unclear. There are 13 residues in the CDR3. Trimming took off 8 bases at V and 1 base at J, with 11 bases between the two ends. Germline V gives CDR1 SGHAT, CDR2 FQDESV (reference sequence). DNA for the CDR3: TGTGCCAGCGCCCGACCTTCGAACACTGAAGCTTTCTTT. Encoded protein: CASARPSNTEAFF.

The chain joins TRBV10-3 to TRBJ2-5, with TRBD2 identical over 7 bases. The CDR3 covers 14 residues. Germline-derived CDR1 and CDR2 are ENHRY and SYGVKD. J lost 2 bases, V lost 4 bases, and 4 bases had no gene match. The CDR3 DNA sequence: TGTGCCATCAGTGGGGAGGGACGGCAAGAGACCCAGTACTTC. Translated, it gives CAISGEGRQETQYF.

This chain connects TRBV19 to TRBJ1-1, with 8 bases that match TRBD1. The junction had 14 bases not matched to a gene; V was cut back by 5 bases and J by 0 bases. Germline V lookup: CDR1 LNHDA, CDR2 SQIVND (reference sequence). The CDR3 length is 18 residues. CDR3 in amino acids: CASSPVPFGTGMNTEAFF. The CDR3 DNA follows: TGTGCCAGTAGTCCCGTCCCCTTCGGGACAGGCATGAACACTGAAGCTTTCTTT.